This TCR beta chain is drawn from a study of shared clonotypes between healthy human individuals (dated by TCRdb to the early 2020s). The study in broad terms: Three men and two women, aged 18 to 49 years, made up the cohort. For each donor, three plates each were used for CD4 naive and CD4 memory, two plates were used for CD8 naive, and one plate was used for CD8 memory. To increase sequencing depth and limit assay-specific biases, TCR repertoire library preparation and sequencing were carried out by different laboratories using diverse techniques. Leukapheresis yielded between about 0.9 and 8.9 billion PBMCs per donor. Blood TCR repertoires of a handful of healthy adults were deeply sequenced to estimate repertoire size and the extent of clonotype sharing between individuals.

Measured from the cysteine to the phenylalanine, the CDR3 is 20 residues long. The only DNA kept is the CDR3, 60 bases in frame from the first base. CDR1 SNHLY and CDR2 FYNNEI are derived from the germline V gene. Clipping removes 6 bases from V and 0 bases from J, with 15 as the unmatched junction base count. The study at large found these results: The genetic and exposure-history diversity represented was limited by the small number of donors. Approximately 5% of naive CD4, around 4% of naive CD8, around 2.3% of memory CD4, and 0.4% of memory CD8 clonotypes were shared across several donors. Sampling was restricted to blood, and TCR repertoires in tissues likely differ from the TCR repertoires found in blood. Even with the large sequencing depth, rarefaction of the sorted-subset datasets indicated that sequencing was incomplete. Pairwise subsampling indicated that sequencing depth was expected to affect the degree of clonotype sharing among donors. Compared with non-shared clonotypes, clonotypes shared by all four sorted-subset donors had higher generation probabilities. Naive subsets generally had larger estimated clonotype richness than memory subsets.

CD8 naive samples consisted of CD45RO-negative cells that were positively selected for CCR7, yielding a CD45RA+CCR7+ population without TemRA cells. Healthy HIV-negative adults with no recently reported acute infections or vaccinations were included as donors. Every donor was a Caucasian adult residing in Nashville, Tennessee, USA. After blood collection by leukapheresis, PBMCs were isolated using Ficoll-Histopaque density gradient centrifugation and then cryopreserved in the vapor phase of liquid nitrogen. Purity and quantity of every magnetically sorted T cell population were checked by analytical flow cytometry. Genomic DNA was isolated from each sorted fraction and quantified by UV absorbance on a Nanodrop 2000c. Using the deep immunoSEQ assay, TCR CDR3 regions were amplified from genomic DNA by multiplex PCR. Genomic DNA extracted from each cell subset was distributed evenly over all wells of several immunoSEQ 96-well plates, and each plate served as one replicate. For sorted subsets, each replicate PCR was loaded with 200 ng genomic DNA, equivalent to 30,000 or so T cell genomes. Purified libraries were measured with a Qubit 3.0 fluorometer, size-checked on a Bioanalyzer 2100, and measured again with the KAPA Library Quantification kit. Every immunoSEQ 96-well plate was sequenced on a dedicated single-read 150-cycle Illumina NextSeq 550 flow cell. Turning to the authors' computational methods: Because the immunoSEQ output held only junctional sequences and lacked quality scores, the filtering could not match the filtering applied to full-length reads. Sequences were annotated with PyIR, a Python wrapper for IgBLAST v1.9, using IMGT germline references to assign V/J genes and CDR3. Reads were removed for weak V/J assignments (E-value above 1e-6), missing CDR3, stop codons, out-of-frame junctions, or ambiguous translated residues. V3J clonotypes were defined as sequences sharing the same inferred V gene, J gene, and CDR3 amino acid sequence. Percentage overlap between repertoires was calculated by dividing the number of shared unique clonotypes by the size of the smaller repertoire. Three approaches were used to assess repertoire richness: RTK rarefaction, the Chao1 estimator, and Recon v2.1 estimates of unobserved clonotypes. Generation probabilities were computed with OLGA for all TCRbeta clonotypes obtained by the gDNA method from several donors. TCRdb stores this immuneACCESS table with in-frame sequences only. Part of the clones is absent; in the studies checked, under half of the shortfall reflects unresolved V genes, and no reason is known for the rest. Clonal size and the V and J genes are those of that table, whereas D and trimming came from the DNA. Across this sample there are nearly 2 million clones, with approximately 94% seen only once. The top ten clonotypes cover roughly 1.2% of the sample.

Turning to this clone: Its antigen is still unknown. Base qualities are not recorded, but no much larger clone differs from it by a single base.

Here the chain combines TRBV2 and TRBJ2-3; 13 of the junction bases match TRBD2. This receptor was obtained from a young man in good health. Sequencing was carried out using naive CD8+ T cells sorted from blood. The cell subset or site label of this sample denotes: CD45RA+CCR7+. CDR3 sequence: CASSTDPGLAGVPSTDTQYF. The nucleotides are TGTGCCAGCAGCACTGACCCTGGACTAGCGGGAGTGCCTAGCACAGATACGCAGTATTTT.